A single T cell receptor beta chain is shown here with its context. Its antigen is unknown. This table comes from immunoSEQ multiplex PCR, and its TCRdb copy is limited to in-frame clones, with some not included. Here the sample spans about 78,000 clones, 80% to 90% being singletons. The CDR3 contains 12 residues. Germline CDR1 and CDR2: SEHNR and FQNEAQ (reference sequence). Trimming shortened V by 4 bases and J by 16 bases, and 17 bases separated the two germline ends. The sample belongs to a study of OX40 agonist ivuxolimab in advanced cancers. Across the whole study: Participants, roughly 80% male, averaged about 59 years of age, ranging from about 20 to 80. General observations from the study: Antigen targets of the expanded peripheral T cells went undetermined.

Sequences were derived from CD4+ or CD8+ T cells sorted from blood, sampled in a trial of the OX40 agonist ivuxolimab. This receptor was identified in an adult with an advanced solid tumor such as melanoma, head and neck, liver or kidney cancer. The chain combines TRBV7-9 with TRBJ2-4; D is possibly TRBD2 (6 bases). The CDR3 region has the DNA TGTGCCAGCAGCTCCGATAGCGGAGCCCAATACTTC. This translates into CASSSDSGAQYF.